The source of this T cell receptor beta chain is a study of blood T cell repertoires in COVID-19. Study context: The samples span acute and convalescent COVID-19 from the United States, Italy and Spain. From T cells, B-cell-depleted T cells, or PBMCs came the material, which was cDNA or gDNA.

This clone was recorded once. Self-reported history from a screening survey and questionnaire set each donor's cohort. The data were produced by immunoSEQ multiplex PCR, yet TCRdb's version contains in-frame clones alone and is incomplete. The sample yields 220,000 or so clones, approximately 83% seen once. V gave up 5 bases and J gave up 10 bases; unmatched junction bases: 7. In germline, CDR1 is SGHNT, CDR2 YENEEA. This CDR3 region has 13 residues. Specimen: PBMCs or T cells enriched from blood (not recorded which). The origin of this receptor is a middle-aged woman with acute COVID-19. The gene calls are TRBV11-3 and TRBJ2-1; 8 nucleotides line up with TRBD2. CDR3 nucleotide sequence: TGTGCCAGCAGCGCGGGAGGCGCTAACGAGCAGTTCTTC. Amino acid sequence: CASSAGGANEQFF. The full variable domain, in which reference TRBV11-3 and TRBJ2-1 provide the parts outside the CDR3, is EAGVVQSPRYKIIEKKQPVAFWCNPISGHNTLYWYLQNLGQGPELLIRYENEEAVDDSQLPKDRFSAERLKGVDSTLKIQPAELGDSAVYLCASSAGGANEQFFGPGTRLTVL.